What follows describes a single TCR beta chain. This entry comes from a study of T cell changes during pregnancy in multiple sclerosis. Libraries were prepared by immunoSEQ multiplex PCR; TCRdb keeps only in-frame clonotypes and omits some of them. The repertoire consists of roughly 72,000 clones, with around nine tenths occurring once and the leading ten covering roughly 0.21%. This TCR derives from a female donor with multiple sclerosis, enrolled in a pregnancy study. This sample comprised CD4+ T cells from peripheral blood mononuclear cells, obtained before pregnancy.

CDR3 sequence (DNA): TGCGCCAGCAGTGAGACAACTAACTATGGCTACACCTTC. Protein sequence: CASSETTNYGYTF. V gene TRBV5-1 combines with J gene TRBJ1-2; D not certain. V lost 5 bases, J lost 0 bases, and 8 bases lay in between. The germline gives CDR1 SGHRS, CDR2 YFSETQ. CDR3 size: 13 residues.